This passage covers 24 T cell receptor beta chains from one sample sequenced in a study of blood T cell repertoires in COVID-19. Clones were read by immunoSEQ multiplex PCR, and TCRdb kept only the in-frame ones, dropping some. The table records tens of thousands of clones, approximately 90% of them present only once. Sequenced material: peripheral blood. Receptors originate from a man aged 45 to 65 with active or convalescent COVID-19.

The J gene is TRBJ2-2, the V gene TRBV11-2; TRBD2 agrees at 13 bases. J was trimmed by 5 bases and V by 3 bases; bases with no gene match: 9. Germline loops: CDR1 SGHAT, CDR2 FQNNGV. CDR3 length: 18 residues. The CDR3, as DNA: TGTGCCAGCAGCTTTGGACTAGCGGGAGTCATTGGTACCGGGGAGCTGTTTTTT. Protein: CASSFGLAGVIGTGELFF.

This chain connects TRBV5-8 to TRBJ2-3; TRBD2 aligns across 13 bases. With 3 bases clipped from V and 6 bases from J, the junction kept 1 base outside the gene matches. This CDR3 spans 14 amino acids. Germline loops: CDR1 SGHTS, CDR2 YDEGEE. The DNA of the CDR3 is TGTGCCAGCAGCTGGACTAGCGGGAGCGATACGCAGTATTTT. It is translated as CASSWTSGSDTQYF.

The rearrangement joins TRBV4-3 to TRBJ2-6; 8 nucleotides line up with TRBD1. The CDR3 extends over 18 amino acids. CDR1 and CDR2 (germline): LGHNA, YSLEER. Germline trimming cut 3 bases from V and 3 bases from J; bases unmatched to any gene: 10. Written as DNA, the CDR3 is TGCGCCAGCAGCCATCACCTGGACAGGGAAGATGGGGCCAACGTCCTGACTTTC. Protein product: CASSHHLDREDGANVLTF.

The chain links TRBV10-3 to TRBJ2-5; D remains unclear. The CDR3 runs to 14 residues. V was cut by 2 bases and J by 0 bases, with 7 bases left in between. Germline V gene data show CDR1 as ENHRY and CDR2 as SYGVKD. The chain's CDR3 is CAISESADQETQYF. The CDR3, as DNA: TGTGCCATCAGTGAGAGCGCAGACCAAGAGACCCAGTACTTC.

This clone was observed a few times. The chain combines TRBV4-1 with TRBJ2-7; D possibly corresponds to TRBD2 (6 bases). The CDR3 extends over 17 amino acids. Trimming shortened V by 0 bases and J by 2 bases, and 17 bases separated the two germline ends. Germline-derived CDR1 and CDR2 are MGHRA and YSYEKL. The CDR3 loop reads CASSQDEGLALPYEQYF. The CDR3 DNA reads TGCGCCAGCAGCCAAGATGAGGGGCTAGCGCTTCCCTACGAGCAGTACTTC.

V is TRBV27 and J is TRBJ2-3, with 13 bases identical to TRBD2. The CDR3 has 16 amino acids. Germline V gives CDR1 MNHEY, CDR2 SMNVEV (reference sequence). V trimming: 4 bases; J trimming: 5 bases; junction bases outside the gene matches: 6. The CDR3 loop reads CASSSGTSGVRDTQYF. Written as DNA, the CDR3 is TGTGCCAGCAGTTCCGGGACTAGCGGGGTTAGAGATACGCAGTATTTT.

The chain carries TRBV28 and TRBJ2-1; 13 nucleotides align to TRBD2. The CDR3 loop spans 15 amino acids. The V gene end was trimmed by 5 bases and the J gene end by 10 bases; junction bases not matched to a gene: 8. Germline CDR1 is MDHEN and CDR2 is SYDVKM. The CDR3 DNA reads as TGTGCCAGCAGTACGTGGACTAGCGGGAGATGGGAGCAGTTCTTC. Its translation: CASSTWTSGRWEQFF.

The genes are TRBV27 and TRBJ2-7; TRBD1 matches at 7 bases. The trim removed 1 base at V and 5 bases at J, leaving 8 bases unmatched. Germline loops: CDR1 MNHEY, CDR2 SMNVEV (reference sequence). This CDR3 comprises 15 residues. Here the CDR3 DNA reads TGTGCCAGCAGTTTATACGGGACAGCCGAGGACGAGCAGTACTTC. Protein: CASSLYGTAEDEQYF.

The J gene is TRBJ1-2, the V gene TRBV10-3; 8 bases are a match to TRBD1. This CDR3 has 14 residues. Germline V gives CDR1 ENHRY, CDR2 SYGVKD. Germline trimming cut 7 bases from V and 2 bases from J; bases unmatched to any gene: 6. The CDR3 sequence is CAINRQGRNYGYTF. CDR3 DNA sequence: TGTGCCATCAACCGACAGGGGAGAAACTATGGCTACACCTTC.

V is TRBV18 and J is TRBJ1-1, with D maybe TRBD1 (6 bases). Germline CDR1 reads KGHSH; CDR2 reads LQKENI. Trimming cost V 3 bases and J 7 bases, with 21 bases left between them. This CDR3 contains 16 residues. The chain's CDR3 is CASSPPGHRIPSEAFF. For the CDR3, the DNA is TGTGCCAGCTCACCTCCGGGACACCGGATACCGAGTGAAGCTTTCTTT.

This clone has more than one count but fewer than ten. V and J are TRBV7-2 and TRBJ2-7; 8 bases are a match to TRBD1. The trim removed 1 base at V and 1 base at J, leaving 3 bases unmatched. CDR3 size: 15 residues. Germline V CDR1 and CDR2: SGHTA, FQGNSA. CDR3 in amino acids: CASSLEYRGSYEQYF. The CDR3 nucleotides read TGTGCCAGCAGCTTAGAGTACAGGGGGTCCTACGAGCAGTACTTC.

The V and J genes are TRBV18 and TRBJ2-2; TRBD1 might be the D (6 bases). CDR1 and CDR2 (germline): KGHSH, LQKENI. This CDR3 has 18 residues. The V and J ends lost 2 bases and 4 bases respectively, with 20 bases between them. The CDR3 region has the DNA TGTGCCAGCTCACCAGACACCTCGAACAGGGCGGTCACCGGGGAGCTGTTTTTT. It yields the protein CASSPDTSNRAVTGELFF.

The chain joins TRBV29-1 to TRBJ2-7, with D possibly TRBD1 on 6 matching bases. V lost 5 bases, J lost 3 bases, and 26 bases lay in between. Germline V gene sequence: CDR1 SQVTM, CDR2 ANQGSEA. The CDR3 covers 17 residues. The CDR3 bases are TGCAGCGTTAAACCCCAGCAGGGGCCTAAAGGAGGCTACGAGCAGTACTTC. This sequence encodes CSVKPQQGPKGGYEQYF.

This rearrangement joins TRBV5-1 to TRBJ2-2; a weak D match, TRBD1 (6 bases). V was cut by 4 bases and J by 1 base, with 8 bases left in between. Per the germline V gene, CDR1 is SGHRS and CDR2 is YFSETQ. The CDR3 spans 14 residues. CDR3 DNA sequence: TGCGCCAGCAGCATGACAGGGAACACCGGGGAGCTGTTTTTT. Its protein product is CASSMTGNTGELFF. The entire variable domain, with the rest obtained from reference TRBV5-1 and TRBJ2-2, is as follows: KAGVTQTPRYLIKTRGQQVTLSCSPISGHRSVSWYQQTPGQGLQFLFEYFSETQRNKGNFPGRFSGRQFSNSRSEMNVSTLELGDSALYLCASSMTGNTGELFFGEGSRLTVL.

In nucleotides, the CDR3 is TGTGCCAGCATCCGACTAGCGGGAGGACGTTACAATGAGCAGTTCTTC. Translation: CASIRLAGGRYNEQFF. This chain joins TRBV11-2 and TRBJ2-1; 13 bases agree with TRBD2. Germline V CDR1 and CDR2: SGHAT, FQNNGV. After removal of 7 bases from V and 4 bases from J, the junction contained 7 bases not matched to a gene. The CDR3 loop spans 16 amino acids.

The J gene is TRBJ1-6, the V gene TRBV6-5, with 10 bases identical to TRBD1. There are 14 residues in the CDR3. Looked up from germline, CDR1 is MNHEY and CDR2 is SVGAGI. After removal of 6 bases from V and 8 bases from J, the junction contained 4 bases not matched to a gene. The CDR3 region is CASSRTGGYSPLHF. The CDR3 nucleotides read TGTGCCAGCAGCCGGACAGGGGGGTATTCACCCCTCCACTTT.

This chain uses TRBV11-3 with TRBJ1-1; perhaps TRBD1 as D (6 bases). This CDR3 has 16 residues. V lost 2 bases to trimming and J lost 5 bases, with 18 bases between them. The germline V gene encodes CDR1 SGHNT and CDR2 YENEEA. CDR3 in amino acids: CASSLFLTGRNTEAFF. The CDR3 DNA sequence: TGTGCCAGCAGCTTATTTTTAACAGGGCGGAATACTGAAGCTTTCTTT.

The rearrangement links TRBV3-1 (or the pseudogene TRBV3-2) to TRBJ2-7; 8 bases are shared with TRBD2. CDR3 length equals 14 residues. V was clipped by 4 bases and J by 4 bases; unmatched bases: 6. The germline gives CDR1 LGHDT, CDR2 YNNKEL (reference sequence). DNA of the CDR3: TGTGCCAGCAGCCGAGCGGGAGCTGGGTACGAGCAGTACTTC. It codes for CASSRAGAGYEQYF.

The chain has TRBV5-5 and TRBJ1-2, with 11 bases lining up with TRBD1. CDR1 and CDR2 (germline): SGHKS, YYEKEE (reference sequence). CDR3 size: 17 residues. V shed 2 bases, J shed 0 bases, and the junction held 6 bases outside the gene matches. CDR3 in amino acids: CASSFPGQGGANYGYTF. Here the CDR3 DNA reads TGTGCCAGCAGCTTCCCGGGACAGGGGGGAGCTAACTATGGCTACACCTTC. The full variable domain, its missing parts supplied by reference TRBV5-5 and TRBJ1-2, is DAGVTQSPTHLIKTRGQQVTLRCSPISGHKSVSWYQQVLGQGPQFIFQYYEKEERGRGNFPDRFSARQFPNYSSELNVNALLLGDSALYLCASSFPGQGGANYGYTFGSGTRLTVV.

The rearrangement links TRBV6-1 to TRBJ2-7, with 10 bases identical to TRBD2. In germline, CDR1 is MNHNS, CDR2 SASEGT. Trimming at V came to 1 base and at J to 4 bases, leaving 7 bases not matched to a gene. This CDR3 spans 16 amino acids. The CDR3 DNA reads as TGTGCCAGCAGTGAAGTAGCGGGAGGCACCATTTACGAGCAGTACTTC. As protein: CASSEVAGGTIYEQYF.

The V call is TRBV28, the J call TRBJ2-1; D perhaps matches TRBD2 (5 bases). Trimming pared 4 bases from V and 8 bases from J, leaving 15 bases between. The germline CDR1 and CDR2 sequences are MDHEN and SYDVKM. CDR3 length: 14 residues. The CDR3 reads CASSSSLDSDEQFF. Here the CDR3 DNA reads TGTGCCAGCAGTTCATCACTAGATTCGGATGAGCAGTTCTTC.

The sample holds a few counts of this clone. V and J are TRBV29-1 and TRBJ2-3; 8 bases align to TRBD2. Trimming cost V 6 bases and J 2 bases; bases outside gene matches: 10. The CDR3 has 15 amino acids. Looked up from germline, CDR1 is SQVTM and CDR2 is ANQGSEA. CDR3 residues: CSVGSTGGATDTQYF. The CDR3 bases are TGCAGCGTCGGTTCGACGGGAGGGGCCACAGATACGCAGTATTTT.

The J gene is TRBJ2-1, the V gene TRBV10-3, with unresolved D. The CDR3 contains 11 residues. CDR1 and CDR2 (germline): ENHRY, SYGVKD. V was trimmed by 4 bases and J by 6 bases, leaving 4 bases between them. The CDR3 sequence: CAISVANEQFF. In nucleotides, the CDR3 is TGTGCCATCAGTGTAGCCAATGAGCAGTTCTTC.

This sequence joins TRBV7-2 and TRBJ2-5; weak D call: TRBD2 (7 bases). The CDR3 loop spans 15 amino acids. CDR1 and CDR2 (germline): SGHTA, FQGNSA. Trimming stripped 2 bases from V and 5 bases from J, with 15 bases between. CDR3 sequence reads: CASSLFGGPVETQYF. In DNA form, the CDR3 reads TGTGCCAGCAGCTTATTCGGGGGGCCGGTTGAGACCCAGTACTTC.